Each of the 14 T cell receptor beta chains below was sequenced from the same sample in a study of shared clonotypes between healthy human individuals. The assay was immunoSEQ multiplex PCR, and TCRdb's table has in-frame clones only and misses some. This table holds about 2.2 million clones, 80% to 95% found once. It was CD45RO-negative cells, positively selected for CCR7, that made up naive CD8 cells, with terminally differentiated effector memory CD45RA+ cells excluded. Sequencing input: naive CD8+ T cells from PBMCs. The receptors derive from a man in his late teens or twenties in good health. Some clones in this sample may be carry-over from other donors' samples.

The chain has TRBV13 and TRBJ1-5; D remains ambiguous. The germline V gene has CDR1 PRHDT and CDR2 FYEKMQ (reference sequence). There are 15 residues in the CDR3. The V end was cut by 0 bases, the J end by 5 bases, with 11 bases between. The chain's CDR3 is CASSLGGIRHQPQHF. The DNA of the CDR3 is TGTGCCAGCAGCTTAGGGGGGATTCGGCATCAGCCCCAGCATTTT.

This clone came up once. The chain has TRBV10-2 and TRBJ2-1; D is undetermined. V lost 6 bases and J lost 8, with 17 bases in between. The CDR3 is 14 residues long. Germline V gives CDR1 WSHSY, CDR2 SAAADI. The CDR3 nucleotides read TGCGCCAGCAGCGCAAGGAGCGAGGCCGATGAGCAGTTCTTC. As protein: CASSARSEADEQFF.

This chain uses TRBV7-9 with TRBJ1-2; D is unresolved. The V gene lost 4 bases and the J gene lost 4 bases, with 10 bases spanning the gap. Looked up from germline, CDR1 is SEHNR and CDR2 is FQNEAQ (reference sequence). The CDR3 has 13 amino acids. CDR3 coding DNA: TGTGCCAGCAGCTCAGGCTCCAGCTATGGCTACACCTTC. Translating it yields CASSSGSSYGYTF.

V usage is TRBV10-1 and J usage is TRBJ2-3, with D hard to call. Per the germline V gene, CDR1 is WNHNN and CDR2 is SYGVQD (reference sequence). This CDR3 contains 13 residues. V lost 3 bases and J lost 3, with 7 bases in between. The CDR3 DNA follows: TGCGCCAGCAGTGAAATAAATACAGATACGCAGTATTTT. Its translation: CASSEINTDTQYF.

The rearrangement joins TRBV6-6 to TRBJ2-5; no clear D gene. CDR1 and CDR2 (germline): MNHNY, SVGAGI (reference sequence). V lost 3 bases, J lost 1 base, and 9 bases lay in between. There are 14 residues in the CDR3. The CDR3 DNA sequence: TGTGCCAGCAGTTATCGGCAAATCCAAGAGACCCAGTACTTC. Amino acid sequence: CASSYRQIQETQYF.

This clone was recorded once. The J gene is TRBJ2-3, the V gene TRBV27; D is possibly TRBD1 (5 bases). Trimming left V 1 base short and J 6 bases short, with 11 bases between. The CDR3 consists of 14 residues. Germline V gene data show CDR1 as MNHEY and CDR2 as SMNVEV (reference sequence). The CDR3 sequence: CASSLWGPGDTQYF. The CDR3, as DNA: TGTGCCAGCAGTTTATGGGGCCCTGGGGATACGCAGTATTTT.

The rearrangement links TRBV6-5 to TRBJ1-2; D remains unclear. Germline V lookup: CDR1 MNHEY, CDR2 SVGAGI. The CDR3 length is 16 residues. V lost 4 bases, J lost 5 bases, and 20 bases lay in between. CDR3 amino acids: CASSSSAPPLSYGYTF. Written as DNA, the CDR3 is TGTGCCAGCAGTTCATCGGCCCCCCCCTTATCTTATGGCTACACCTTC.

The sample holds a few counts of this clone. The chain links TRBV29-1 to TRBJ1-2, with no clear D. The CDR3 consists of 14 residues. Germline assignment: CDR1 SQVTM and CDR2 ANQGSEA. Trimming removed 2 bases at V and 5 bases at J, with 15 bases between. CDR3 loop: CSVETAREMYGYTF. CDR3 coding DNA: TGCAGCGTTGAAACGGCCAGAGAGATGTATGGCTACACCTTC.

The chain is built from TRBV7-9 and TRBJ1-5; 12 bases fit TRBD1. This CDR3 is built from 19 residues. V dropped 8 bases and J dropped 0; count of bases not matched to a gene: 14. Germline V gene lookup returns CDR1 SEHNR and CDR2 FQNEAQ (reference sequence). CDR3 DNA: TGTGCCAGCGGGGACAGGGGGCCTAATCTGGATTATAGCAATCAGCCCCAGCATTTT. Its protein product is CASGDRGPNLDYSNQPQHF.

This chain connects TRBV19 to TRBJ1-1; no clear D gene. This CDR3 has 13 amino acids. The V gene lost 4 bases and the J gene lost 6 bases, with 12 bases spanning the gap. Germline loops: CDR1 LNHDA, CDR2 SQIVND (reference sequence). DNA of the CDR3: TGTGCCAGTAGTACCTTTGGAAGCGCTGAAGCTTTCTTT. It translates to CASSTFGSAEAFF.

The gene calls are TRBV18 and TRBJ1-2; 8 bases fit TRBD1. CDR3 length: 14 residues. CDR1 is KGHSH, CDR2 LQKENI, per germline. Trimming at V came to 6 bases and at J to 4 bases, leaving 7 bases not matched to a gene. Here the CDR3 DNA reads TGTGCCAGCTCCGCGGACAGGGCTGGCTATGGCTACACCTTC. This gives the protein CASSADRAGYGYTF. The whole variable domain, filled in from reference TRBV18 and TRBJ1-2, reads NAGVMQNPRHLVRRRGQEARLRCSPMKGHSHVYWYRQLPEEGLKFMVYLQKENIIDESGMPKERFSAEFPKEGPSILRIQQVVRGDSAAYFCASSADRAGYGYTFGSGTRLTVV.

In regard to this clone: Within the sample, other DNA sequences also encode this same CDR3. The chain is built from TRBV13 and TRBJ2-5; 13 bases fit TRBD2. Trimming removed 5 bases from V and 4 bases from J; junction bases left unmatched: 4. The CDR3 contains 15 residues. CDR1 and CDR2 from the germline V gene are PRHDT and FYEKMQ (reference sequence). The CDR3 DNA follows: TGTGCCAGCAGCCCCCGACTAGCGGGAGGAGAGACCCAGTACTTC. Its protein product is CASSPRLAGGETQYF.

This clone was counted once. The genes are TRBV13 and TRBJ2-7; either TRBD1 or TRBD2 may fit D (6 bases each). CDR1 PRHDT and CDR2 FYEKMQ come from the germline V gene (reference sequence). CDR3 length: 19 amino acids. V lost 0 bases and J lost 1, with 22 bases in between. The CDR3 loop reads CASSLGGSRGPKGSYEQYF. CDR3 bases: TGTGCCAGCAGCTTAGGGGGCTCTCGGGGGCCCAAGGGGTCCTACGAGCAGTACTTC.

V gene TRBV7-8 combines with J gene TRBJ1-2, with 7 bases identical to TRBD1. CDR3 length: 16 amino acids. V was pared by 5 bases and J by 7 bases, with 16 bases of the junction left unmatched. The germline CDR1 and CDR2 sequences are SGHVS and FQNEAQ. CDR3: CASSPGTAIPMIGYTF. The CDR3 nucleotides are TGTGCCAGCAGCCCCGGGACAGCTATACCTATGATTGGCTACACCTTC.